This record looks at one T cell receptor (beta chain) sequence and its context. The sample belongs to a study of blood T cell repertoires in COVID-19. Study details: Donors in the United States, Italy and Spain gave samples during acute or convalescent COVID-19. The cDNA or gDNA used as material had been derived from T cells, B-cell-depleted T cells, or PBMCs.

Study processing details: By means of reference gene primer amplification, nucleated cell counts were estimated. TCRdb keeps only in-frame clones here, not all; method: immunoSEQ multiplex PCR. The DNA gave D and trimming, while V, J and clone size come from that table. This sample has some 70,000 clones, with around 89% found just once. The specimen was peripheral blood. This TCR came from a man between 60 and 70 years old with acute or convalescent COVID-19.

The CDR3 loop is CASSSDRANQPQHF. CDR3 DNA sequence: TGTGCCAGCAGCTCCGACAGGGCTAATCAGCCCCAGCATTTT. The chain is built from TRBV6-4 and TRBJ1-5, with 7 bases lining up with TRBD1. This CDR3 is 14 amino acids long. Trimming at V came to 6 bases and at J to 4 bases, leaving 6 bases not matched to a gene. CDR1 MRHNA and CDR2 SNTAGT come from the germline V gene.